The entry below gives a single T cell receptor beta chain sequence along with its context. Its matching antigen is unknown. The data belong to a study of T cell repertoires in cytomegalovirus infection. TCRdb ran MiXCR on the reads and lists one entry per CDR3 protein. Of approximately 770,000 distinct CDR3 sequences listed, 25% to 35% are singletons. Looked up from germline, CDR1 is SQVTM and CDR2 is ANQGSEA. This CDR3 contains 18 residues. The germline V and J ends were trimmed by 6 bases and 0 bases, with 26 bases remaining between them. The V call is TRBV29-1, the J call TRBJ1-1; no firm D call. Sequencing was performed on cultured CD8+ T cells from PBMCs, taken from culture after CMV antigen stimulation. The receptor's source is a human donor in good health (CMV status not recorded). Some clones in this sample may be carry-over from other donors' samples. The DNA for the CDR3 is TGCAGCGTGCATTTCCGGAGACCCGAGGCCCCTTTGAACACTGAAGCTTTCTTT. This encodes CSVHFRRPEAPLNTEAFF.